This T cell receptor (beta chain) was profiled in a study of blood T cell repertoires in COVID-19 (dated by TCRdb to the early 2020s). Turning to the overall study: Samples covering the acute and convalescent phases of COVID-19 were provided by collaborators in the United States, Italy and Spain. The material from the prospective study consisted of cDNA or gDNA derived from T cells, B-cell-depleted T cells, or PBMCs. Subjects who had been exposed to COVID-19, were actively infected with it, or had recovered from it provided the deeply sampled blood TCRbeta repertoires that made up the dataset. A freely available public database, intended as a resource for researchers studying the immune response to SARS-CoV-2, is where the repertoires were released. Samples were obtained from the ongoing ImmuneRACE study (first 160 participants) and from 1,254 subjects provided by 6 global collaborators. The sample metadata nearly always contained a de-identified subject ID, COVID-19 status, age in years and sex. HLA class I and class II types, where available, came from metadata supplied by the sample provider rather than from assay-based typing.

As for this clone: Its target antigen remains unknown. Base qualities are missing; no much larger clone stands one base away.

Each collaborating institution followed its own protocols to collect whole blood in K2EDTA tubes. Collaborator samples were shipped for TCRbeta analysis as frozen whole blood, isolated PBMCs, or DNA extracted from either sample type. Including cysteine and phenylalanine, the CDR3 has 15 amino acids. The sequence is cut down to CDR3 DNA, 45 bases in frame from base 1. CDR1 and CDR2, looked up from the germline V gene, are SGHTA and FQGNSA. V loses 5 bases, J loses 0 bases, and the germline ends lie 11 bases apart. Results and caveats for the whole study, not just this receptor: Clinical and demographic metadata were provided uncurated, with the amount varying by source and participant.

The immunoSEQ Assay, a bias-controlled multiplex PCR, was used to amplify TCRbeta CDR3 regions from genomic DNA. The paper's data handling went like this. Within the assay, amplification of reference gene primers was used to estimate how many nucleated cells each sample contained. Sequence reads were collapsed and filtered to measure the absolute abundance of every unique TCRbeta CDR3 rearrangement. For each sample, productive Simpson clonality was calculated as the square root of Simpson's diversity index over productive rearrangements. Held by TCRdb, this immuneACCESS table contains in-frame sequences only and omits some clones. Under half of the omission traces to an unresolved V gene where checked; the cause of the rest is unknown. Clone size and the V and J calls come from that table; the DNA yielded D and trimming. The sample table lists 60,000 to 80,000 clones, around nine tenths of them with a count of one. The top ten clones comprise more than 0.8% of the sample.

Recombination joined TRBV7-2 with TRBJ1-3; TRBD1 might be the D gene, on 5 matching bases. The specimen sequenced was peripheral blood. This sequence was found in a man in his sixties or seventies with acute or convalescent COVID-19. The DNA sequence reads TGTGCCAGCAGCGCCGGGACTGTCTCTGGAAACACCATATATTTT. The translation is CASSAGTVSGNTIYF. With the rest looked up from the reference TRBV7-2 and TRBJ1-3 genes rather than sequenced, the full variable domain is GAGVSQSPSNKVTEKGKDVELRCDPISGHTALYWYRQSLGQGLEFLIYFQGNSAPDKSGLPSDRFSAERTGGSVSTLTIQRTQQEDSAVYLCASSAGTVSGNTIYFGEGSWLTVV.